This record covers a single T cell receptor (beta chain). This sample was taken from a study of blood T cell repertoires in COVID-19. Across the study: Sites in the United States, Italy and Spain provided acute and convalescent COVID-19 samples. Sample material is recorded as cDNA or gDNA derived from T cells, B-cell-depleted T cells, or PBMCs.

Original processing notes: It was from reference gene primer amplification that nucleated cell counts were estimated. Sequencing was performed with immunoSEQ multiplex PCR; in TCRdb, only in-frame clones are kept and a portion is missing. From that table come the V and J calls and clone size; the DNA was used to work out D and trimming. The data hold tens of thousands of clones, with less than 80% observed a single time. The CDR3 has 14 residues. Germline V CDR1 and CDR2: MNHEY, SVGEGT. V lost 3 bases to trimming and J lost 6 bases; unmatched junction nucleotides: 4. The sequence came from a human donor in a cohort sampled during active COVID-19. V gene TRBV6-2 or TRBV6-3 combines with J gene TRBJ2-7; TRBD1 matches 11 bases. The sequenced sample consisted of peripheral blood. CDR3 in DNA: TGTGCCAGCAGTTATCGGGGACAGGGGGTCGAGCAGTACTTC. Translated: CASSYRGQGVEQYF.